This T cell receptor beta chain was recorded in a study of blood T cell repertoires in COVID-19. The CDR3 has 13 amino acids. The V end was cut by 1 base, the J end by 5 bases, with 8 bases between. The germline V gene has CDR1 SQVTM and CDR2 ANQGSEA. TCRdb's table, derived via immunoSEQ multiplex PCR, lists solely in-frame clones and lacks some. The sample carries roughly 280,000 clones, over 75% recorded once. This clone has just a few counts. In assigning cohorts, the study relied on participant-reported clinical history. The sequence was collected from a young woman who had recovered from COVID-19. What was sequenced was PBMCs or T cells enriched from blood (not recorded which). The V call is TRBV29-1, the J call TRBJ1-4; TRBD1 might be the D (5 bases). CDR3 bases: TGCAGCGTTGAAGTGGGGGGGAATGAAAAACTGTTTTTT. Translation: CSVEVGGNEKLFF.